Detailed here is one TCR beta chain. This entry comes from a study of T cell repertoires in cytomegalovirus infection. Study background: Public TCR beta signatures were indicative of both CMV infection and a matching HLA type.

The trim removed 6 bases at V and 1 base at J, leaving 16 bases unmatched. The CDR3 is 19 amino acids. Per the germline V gene, CDR1 is MNHEY and CDR2 is SVGEGT. TCRdb called the reads again in MiXCR, with one record for every CDR3 protein. The data show a few hundred thousand distinct CDR3 sequences, roughly a sixth seen once. The chain employs TRBV6-2 or TRBV6-3 and TRBJ2-7; 12 bases agree with TRBD2. Sequenced input: PBMCs. The receptor was isolated from a human donor in good health (CMV status not recorded). Some clones in this sample may be carry-over from other donors' samples. CDR3 sequence reads: CASRRRDWELAGGSYEQYF. In DNA, the CDR3 is TGTGCCAGCAGGCGAAGGGACTGGGAACTAGCGGGGGGATCCTACGAGCAGTACTTC.